This TCR beta chain was found in a study of post-analysis software for immune sequencing data. Study-level information: Patients with relapsing-remitting, secondary progressive and progressive-relapsing multiple sclerosis courses were all represented. Findings and caveats of the study: The five TRBV segments detected at higher frequency in patients than in controls included TRBV5-6, TRBV5-1 and TRBV20-1. Multiple sclerosis patients showed significantly lower normalized Chao1 diversity than controls did.

Sequencing libraries made from TCR beta cDNA carried unique molecular identifiers. TCRdb ran MiXCR on the PCR reads and lists one entry per CDR3 protein. The sample has fewer than 900,000 distinct CDR3 sequences, around 46% seen once. About this clonotype: Its antigen is currently unknown.

Trimming took off 3 bases at V and 8 bases at J, with 17 bases between the two ends. Germline CDR1 and CDR2: SGHRS and YFSETQ. The CDR3 is made up of 14 amino acids. The specimen was blood. The genes are TRBV5-1 and TRBJ1-2; D is possibly TRBD1 (5 bases). This sequence originates from a girl aged 5 to 17 with multiple sclerosis. The CDR3 nucleotides read TGCGCCAGCAGCTCGATGACAGCCCAGGGAGGCTACACCTTC. Its protein product is CASSSMTAQGGYTF.